A selection of T cell receptor beta chains follows, all from one sample in a study of intratumoral heterogeneity in liver cancer. Data came from immunoSEQ multiplex PCR; TCRdb stores just in-frame clones and leaves some out. The sample carries about 5,900 clones, approximately 73% recorded once. The source was tumor-adjacent normal tissue, collected before any cancer treatment. These TCRs come from a man between 65 and 79 years old with hepatocellular carcinoma. The CDR3 runs from the conserved cysteine through the conserved F or W. The D gene is left open where the match is weak. The size field is filled for only some rows; it gives once, few, many or a size class.

TRBJ1-2	TRBV5-1	-	-	CASSPQGSGYTF	TGCGCCAGCAGCCCGCAGGGTTCTGGCTACACCTTC
TRBJ2-1	TRBV7-8	-	-	CASSPRTHSVTAYNEQFF	TGTGCCAGCAGCCCCAGGACCCACTCTGTAACGGCCTACAATGAGCAGTTCTTC
TRBJ1-4	TRBV9	-	-	CASSPRQTPTNEKLFF	TGTGCCAGCAGCCCCCGACAGACGCCAACTAATGAAAAACTGTTTTTT
TRBJ2-7	TRBV7-2	TRBD2	-	CASSLVGTSGGFEQYF	TGTGCCAGCAGCTTAGTTGGGACTAGCGGGGGGTTCGAGCAGTACTTC
TRBJ2-3	TRBV7-2	-	medium-sized	CASSLVSARTDTQYF	TGTGCCAGCAGCTTAGTTAGCGCCCGCACAGATACGCAGTATTTT
TRBJ2-1	TRBV9	-	-	CASSVDTYNEQFF	TGTGCCAGCAGCGTAGACACCTACAATGAGCAGTTCTTC
TRBJ1-5	TRBV6-6	-	medium-sized	CASTPQGAVQPQHF	TGTGCCAGCACGCCACAGGGAGCGGTACAGCCCCAGCATTTT
TRBJ2-5	TRBV2	-	-	CATRGLGGQETQYF	TGTGCCACCCGGGGGTTAGGCGGACAAGAGACCCAGTACTTC
TRBJ1-1	TRBV7-9	-	-	CASRLENTEAFF	TGTGCCAGCAGGCTCGAGAACACTGAAGCTTTCTTT
TRBJ2-3	TRBV6-4	-	-	CASSEWAGRTDTQYF	TGTGCCAGCAGTGAGTGGGCGGGCCGCACAGATACGCAGTATTTT
TRBJ1-2	TRBV4-2	-	few	CASSQEYEYGYTF	TGTGCCAGCAGCCAAGAGTACGAGTATGGCTACACCTTC
TRBJ2-3	TRBV3-1/TRBV3-2	TRBD2	-	CASSQLAGGSTDTQYF	TGTGCCAGCAGCCAATTAGCGGGGGGCAGCACAGATACGCAGTATTTT
TRBJ1-4	TRBV5-6	-	-	CASSVYMGETNEKLFF	TGTGCCAGCAGCGTTTACATGGGGGAAACTAATGAAAAACTGTTTTTT
TRBJ2-2	TRBV9	-	-	CASSGGLTAGELFF	TGTGCCAGCAGCGGGGGACTCACTGCCGGGGAGCTGTTTTTT
TRBJ2-1	TRBV5-1	TRBD2	-	CASRTSGGRDEQFF	TGCGCCAGTAGGACTAGCGGGGGAAGGGATGAGCAGTTCTTC
TRBJ1-2	TRBV21-1	-	-	CASSKDRALNYGYTF	TGTGCCAGCAGCAAAGATAGGGCCCTCAACTATGGCTACACCTTC
TRBJ1-1	TRBV19	TRBD1	-	CASSIGSRTGALPAFF	TGTGCCAGTAGTATAGGTTCTCGGACAGGGGCTTTACCGGCTTTCTTT
TRBJ2-5	TRBV13	-	-	CASSSGVQRETQYF	TGTGCCAGCAGCTCAGGGGTTCAACGGGAGACCCAGTACTTC
TRBJ1-1	TRBV5-1	-	-	CASSLRPMNTEAFF	TGCGCCAGCAGCCTCAGACCCATGAACACTGAAGCTTTCTTT
TRBJ2-5	TRBV5-6	-	-	CASSFDGGRGETQYF	TGTGCCAGCAGCTTTGATGGAGGGCGGGGAGAGACCCAGTACTTC
TRBJ2-2	TRBV7-6	-	few	CASGTLYGTGELFF	TGTGCCAGCGGTACCCTTTACGGCACCGGGGAGCTGTTTTTT
TRBJ2-5	TRBV10-3	-	few	CATQGPQETQYF	TGTGCCACCCAGGGACCGCAAGAGACCCAGTACTTC
TRBJ1-3	TRBV7-8	-	medium-sized	CASSSSVEGNTIYF	TGTGCCAGCAGCTCCTCAGTTGAGGGAAACACCATATATTTT
TRBJ1-6	TRBV28	-	-	CASSLVQGIGSPLHF	TGTGCCAGCAGTTTGGTTCAGGGTATTGGGTCACCCCTCCACTTT
TRBJ2-2	TRBV6-5	TRBD1	medium-sized	CASSYYPMTGGLFF	TGTGCCAGCAGTTATTATCCGATGACAGGGGGGTTGTTTTTT
TRBJ1-2	TRBV11-2	-	-	CASSRTRGGQSYTF	TGTGCCAGCAGCCGGACTCGGGGGGGGCAAAGCTACACCTTC
TRBJ1-4	TRBV5-1	TRBD1	-	CASSYDRGEANEKLFF	TGCGCCAGCAGCTACGACAGGGGGGAAGCTAATGAAAAACTGTTTTTT
TRBJ2-7	TRBV30	-	-	CAWSSGPEREQYF	TGTGCCTGGAGTTCTGGGCCCGAACGCGAGCAGTACTTC
TRBJ2-3	TRBV19	TRBD1	-	CASSSQTGGLRNTQYF	TGTGCCAGTAGTTCCCAGACAGGGGGATTGCGAAATACGCAGTATTTT
TRBJ1-2	TRBV3-1/TRBV3-2	-	-	CASSQDFRQPYGYTF	TGTGCCAGCAGCCAAGACTTTCGGCAGCCTTATGGCTACACCTTC
TRBJ2-7	TRBV6-5	TRBD2	-	CASSYRTSGSYEQYF	TGTGCCAGCAGTTACAGGACTAGCGGGAGCTACGAGCAGTACTTC
TRBJ2-5	TRBV10-1	-	-	CASSDLQGRRQETQYF	TGCGCCAGCAGTGACCTACAGGGTCGGCGCCAAGAGACCCAGTACTTC
TRBJ2-2	TRBV2	TRBD1	medium-sized	CASTGGGTGELFF	TGTGCCAGCACAGGGGGTGGAACCGGGGAGCTGTTTTTT
TRBJ2-5	TRBV6-2/TRBV6-3	-	few	CASSYSGVGETQYF	TGTGCCAGCAGTTACTCTGGTGTCGGGGAGACCCAGTACTTC
TRBJ2-5	TRBV2	TRBD1	-	CASSDRDRGLETQYF	TGTGCCAGCAGCGACCGGGACAGGGGTTTAGAGACCCAGTACTTC
TRBJ1-2	TRBV29-1	-	-	CSVVGGQGGGYTF	TGCAGCGTTGTAGGGGGGCAGGGAGGCGGCTACACCTTC
TRBJ1-5	TRBV6-5	-	-	CASQINSNQPQHF	TGTGCCAGCCAGATAAATAGCAATCAGCCCCAGCATTTT
TRBJ1-1	TRBV4-1	-	-	CASSQDWTEAFF	TGCGCCAGCAGCCAAGATTGGACTGAAGCTTTCTTT
TRBJ2-6	TRBV21-1	-	-	CASSKERPGQGAGANVLTF	TGTGCCAGCAGCAAAGAAAGGCCCGGACAGGGGGCTGGGGCCAACGTCCTGACTTTC
TRBJ2-1	TRBV6-5	TRBD2	-	CASSYTSGGRVNEQFF	TGTGCCAGCAGTTACACTAGCGGGGGGCGAGTCAATGAGCAGTTCTTC
TRBJ2-1	TRBV19	-	-	CASSPRTVSHNEQFF	TGTGCCAGTAGTCCCAGGACCGTCTCTCACAATGAGCAGTTCTTC
TRBJ1-1	TRBV12-3/TRBV12-4	-	-	CASSLGPGTEAFF	TGTGCCAGCAGTTTGGGTCCGGGCACTGAAGCTTTCTTT
TRBJ1-5	TRBV13	-	-	CASSFGPNQPQHF	TGTGCCAGCAGCTTCGGGCCCAATCAGCCCCAGCATTTT